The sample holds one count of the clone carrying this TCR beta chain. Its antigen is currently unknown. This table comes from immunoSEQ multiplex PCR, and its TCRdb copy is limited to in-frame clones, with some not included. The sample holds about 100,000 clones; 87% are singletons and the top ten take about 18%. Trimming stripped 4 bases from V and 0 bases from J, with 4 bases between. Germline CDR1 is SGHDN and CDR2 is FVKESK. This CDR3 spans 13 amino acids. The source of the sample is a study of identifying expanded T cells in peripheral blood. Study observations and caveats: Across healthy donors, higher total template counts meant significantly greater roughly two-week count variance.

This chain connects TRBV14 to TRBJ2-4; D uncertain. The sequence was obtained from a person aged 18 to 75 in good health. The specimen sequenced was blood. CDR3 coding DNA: TGTGCCAGCAGCCCCCTAGCCAAAAACATTCAGTACTTC. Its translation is CASSPLAKNIQYF.